One and the same sample provided the 15 T cell receptor beta chains below, sequenced in a study of CD8+ T cells in alopecia areata. After isolation, RNA underwent reverse transcription to generate cDNA as the sequencing template. TCRdb's copy holds only in-frame clones and misses some; the assay was immunoSEQ multiplex PCR. The sample has around 120,000 clones, around 45% seen once. The specimen was NKG2D-low CD8+ T cells sorted from blood. The receptors derive from a human donor with alopecia areata.

This chain links TRBV4-1 with TRBJ2-7; 8 nucleotides agree with TRBD1. The CDR3 has 13 residues. Unmatched junction bases numbered 9, after V lost 9 bases and J lost 5 bases. CDR1 MGHRA and CDR2 YSYEKL come from the germline V gene. The CDR3 DNA reads as TGCGCCAGTCCCAATAGACAGGGGAACGAGCAGTACTTC. Amino acid sequence: CASPNRQGNEQYF.

J is TRBJ2-1 and V is TRBV29-1; D is tentatively TRBD1 or TRBD2 (6 bases each). Germline V gives CDR1 SQVTM, CDR2 ANQGSEA. The V gene lost 5 bases and the J gene lost 8 bases, with 13 bases spanning the gap. The CDR3 spans 12 residues. CDR3 sequence reads: CSVPRGGDEQFF. For the CDR3, the DNA is TGCAGCGTTCCCAGGGGAGGCGATGAGCAGTTCTTC.

The gene calls are TRBV27 and TRBJ1-1; maybe TRBD1 (5 bases). Germline V lookup: CDR1 MNHEY, CDR2 SMNVEV (reference sequence). This CDR3 has 11 amino acids. The V gene lost 7 bases and the J gene lost 7 bases, with 10 bases spanning the gap. In DNA, the CDR3 is TGTGCCAGCAAGGCAGGGATTGAAGCTTTCTTT. Its protein is CASKAGIEAFF.

On this clone itself: The sample has other DNA sequences that encode this CDR3 too. The gene calls are TRBV30 and TRBJ1-1; no clear D gene. CDR1 is GTSNPN, CDR2 SVGIG, per germline (reference sequence). The CDR3 loop spans 10 amino acids. V lost 1 base and J lost 7, with 4 bases in between. CDR3 residues: CAWSGGEAFF. In DNA, the CDR3 is TGTGCCTGGAGTGGAGGTGAAGCTTTCTTT.

This clone showed up just a few times. J is TRBJ2-5 and V is TRBV29-1; no clear D. The CDR3 is made up of 13 amino acids. Germline-derived CDR1 and CDR2 are SQVTM and ANQGSEA. Between the trimmed V and J ends, which lost 6 bases and 0 bases, there was a span of 11 bases. CDR3 sequence reads: CSVVARDQETQYF. For the CDR3, the DNA is TGCAGCGTCGTGGCTCGCGACCAAGAGACCCAGTACTTC.

This clone has a handful of counts. The chain joins TRBV29-1 to TRBJ1-1, with TRBD1 as a possible D gene (5 bases). Germline-derived CDR1 and CDR2 are SQVTM and ANQGSEA. The CDR3 is 12 amino acids. The germline V and J ends were trimmed by 0 bases and 5 bases, with 7 bases remaining between them. The CDR3 DNA reads as TGCAGCGTTGAAGATGAGGGGACTGAAGCTTTCTTT. It encodes CSVEDEGTEAFF.

This clone was counted a few times. The chain couples TRBV29-1 to TRBJ2-7; no clear D. The CDR3 length is 11 residues. Trimming stripped 6 bases from V and 0 bases from J, with 6 bases between. Germline assignment: CDR1 SQVTM and CDR2 ANQGSEA. CDR3 bases: TGCAGCGTGGACCGCTCCTACGAGCAGTACTTC. This translates into CSVDRSYEQYF.

This sequence joins TRBV6-6 and TRBJ2-7; the D gene is possibly TRBD2 (5 bases). CDR1 is MNHNY, CDR2 SVGAGI, per germline (reference sequence). V was trimmed by 8 bases and J by 6 bases, leaving 8 bases between them. The CDR3 is made up of 10 amino acids. This chain's CDR3 is CASAGGEQYF. In DNA, the CDR3 is TGTGCCAGCGCAGGAGGCGAGCAGTACTTC.

This chain uses TRBV4-3 with TRBJ1-1; D uncertain. V lost 5 bases, J lost 3 bases, and 10 bases lay in between. The CDR3 consists of 13 residues. Germline CDR1 LGHNA, CDR2 YSLEER. The CDR3 DNA is TGCGCCAGCAGCGAAAGAAGGGACACTGAAGCTTTCTTT. The encoded protein is CASSERRDTEAFF.

The chain carries TRBV4-1 and TRBJ2-7; perhaps TRBD1 as D (5 bases). The CDR3 extends over 16 amino acids. The germline V gene encodes CDR1 MGHRA and CDR2 YSYEKL. Trimming took 0 bases from V and 0 from J, leaving 12 bases between them. The CDR3 loop is CASSQEVTATSYEQYF. The CDR3, as DNA: TGCGCCAGCAGCCAAGAAGTGACAGCAACCTCCTACGAGCAGTACTTC.

The rearrangement links TRBV4-1 to TRBJ1-1; TRBD1 aligns across 7 bases. V lost 3 bases and J lost 6; bases outside the gene matches: 10. CDR1 MGHRA and CDR2 YSYEKL come from the germline V gene. CDR3 size: 15 residues. The CDR3 reads CASSHRQGGDSEAFF. The CDR3 DNA reads TGCGCCAGCAGCCACCGACAGGGCGGGGATTCTGAAGCTTTCTTT.

The chain is built from TRBV2 and TRBJ2-6; D not certain. The CDR3 runs to 19 residues. The ends were cut back, 4 bases at V and 5 bases at J, with 24 bases in the middle. Looked up from germline, CDR1 is SNHLY and CDR2 is FYNNEI. This CDR3 reads CASSAGFYPIQSRANVLTF. The CDR3 DNA sequence: TGTGCCAGCAGTGCTGGTTTTTACCCGATACAAAGTCGGGCCAACGTCCTGACTTTC.

V is TRBV29-1 and J is TRBJ2-2; D gene ambiguous. Trimming removed 3 bases at V and 2 bases at J, with 7 bases between. In germline, CDR1 is SQVTM, CDR2 ANQGSEA. This CDR3 comprises 13 residues. The DNA for the CDR3 is TGCAGCGTTGAGTCGGCTAACACCGGGGAGCTGTTTTTT. This encodes CSVESANTGELFF.

This clone was seen more than once but under ten times. This chain uses TRBV23-1 with TRBJ2-1, with D unresolved. TRBV23-1 is an open reading frame, and its role is uncertain. V lost 0 bases to trimming and J lost 4 bases, with 7 bases between them. This CDR3 region has 14 residues. The CDR3, as DNA: TGCGCCAGCAGTCAATCCTTAGAATACAATGAGCAGTTCTTC. Its translation: CASSQSLEYNEQFF.

Only a few counts were recorded for this clone. V gene TRBV28 combines with J gene TRBJ1-2; unclear D gene. Germline V gene lookup returns CDR1 MDHEN and CDR2 SYDVKM. This CDR3 is 15 amino acids long. The V gene lost 4 bases and the J gene lost 0 bases, with 12 bases spanning the gap. The CDR3 spells CASSSPQTTNYGYTF. The DNA for the CDR3 is TGTGCCAGCAGTTCCCCCCAGACGACTAACTATGGCTACACCTTC.